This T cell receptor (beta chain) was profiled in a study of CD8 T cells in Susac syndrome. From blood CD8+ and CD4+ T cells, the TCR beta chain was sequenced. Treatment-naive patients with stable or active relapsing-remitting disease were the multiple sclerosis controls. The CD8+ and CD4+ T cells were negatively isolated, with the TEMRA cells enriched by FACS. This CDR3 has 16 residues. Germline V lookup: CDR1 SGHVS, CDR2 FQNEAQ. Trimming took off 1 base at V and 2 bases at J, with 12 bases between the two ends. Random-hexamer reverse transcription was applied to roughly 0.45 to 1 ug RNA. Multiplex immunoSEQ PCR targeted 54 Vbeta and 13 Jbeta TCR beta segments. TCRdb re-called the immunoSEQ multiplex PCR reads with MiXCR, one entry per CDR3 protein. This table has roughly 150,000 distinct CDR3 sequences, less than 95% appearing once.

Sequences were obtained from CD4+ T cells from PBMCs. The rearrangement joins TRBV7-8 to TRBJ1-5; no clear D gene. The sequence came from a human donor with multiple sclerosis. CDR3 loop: CASSLGGRVGNQPQHF. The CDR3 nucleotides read TGTGCCAGCAGCTTAGGGGGAAGGGTGGGCAATCAGCCCCAGCATTTT.